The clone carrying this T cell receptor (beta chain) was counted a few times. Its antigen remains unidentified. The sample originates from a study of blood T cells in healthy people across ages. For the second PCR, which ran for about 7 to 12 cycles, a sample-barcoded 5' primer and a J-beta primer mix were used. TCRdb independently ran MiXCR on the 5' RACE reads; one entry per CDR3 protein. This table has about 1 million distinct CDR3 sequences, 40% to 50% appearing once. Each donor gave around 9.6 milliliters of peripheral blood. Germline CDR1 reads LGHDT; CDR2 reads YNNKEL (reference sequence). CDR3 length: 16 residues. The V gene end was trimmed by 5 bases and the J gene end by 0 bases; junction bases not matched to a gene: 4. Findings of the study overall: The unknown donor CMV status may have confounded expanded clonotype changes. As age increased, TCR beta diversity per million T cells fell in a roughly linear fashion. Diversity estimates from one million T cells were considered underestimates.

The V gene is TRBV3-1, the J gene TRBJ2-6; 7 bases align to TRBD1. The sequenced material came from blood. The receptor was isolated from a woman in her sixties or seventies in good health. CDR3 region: CASSWTGRSGANVLTF. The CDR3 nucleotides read TGTGCCAGCAGCTGGACAGGACGCTCTGGGGCCAACGTCCTGACTTTC.